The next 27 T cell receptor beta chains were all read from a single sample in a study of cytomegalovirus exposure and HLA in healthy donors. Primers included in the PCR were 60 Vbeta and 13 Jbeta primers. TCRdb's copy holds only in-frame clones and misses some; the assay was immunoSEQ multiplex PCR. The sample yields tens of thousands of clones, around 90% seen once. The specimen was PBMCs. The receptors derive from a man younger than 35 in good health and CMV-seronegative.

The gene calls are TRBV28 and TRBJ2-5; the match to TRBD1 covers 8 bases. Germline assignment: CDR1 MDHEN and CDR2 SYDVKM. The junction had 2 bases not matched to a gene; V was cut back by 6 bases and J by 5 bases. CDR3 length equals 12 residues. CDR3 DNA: TGTGCCAGCAGGACAGGGGTGGAGACCCAGTACTTC. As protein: CASRTGVETQYF.

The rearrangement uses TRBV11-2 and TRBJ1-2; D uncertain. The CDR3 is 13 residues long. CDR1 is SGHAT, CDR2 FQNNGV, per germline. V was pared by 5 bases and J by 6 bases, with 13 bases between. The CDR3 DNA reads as TGTGCCAGCAGCCCCTGGGTAGCGGATGGCTACACCTTC. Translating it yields CASSPWVADGYTF.

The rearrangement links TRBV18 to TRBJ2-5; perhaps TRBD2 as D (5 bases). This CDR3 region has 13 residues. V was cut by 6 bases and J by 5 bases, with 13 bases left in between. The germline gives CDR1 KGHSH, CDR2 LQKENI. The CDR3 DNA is TGTGCCAGCTCGCCGGAGGTAGGGGAGACCCAGTACTTC. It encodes CASSPEVGETQYF. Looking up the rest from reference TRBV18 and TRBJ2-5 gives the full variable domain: NAGVMQNPRHLVRRRGQEARLRCSPMKGHSHVYWYRQLPEEGLKFMVYLQKENIIDESGMPKERFSAEFPKEGPSILRIQQVVRGDSAAYFCASSPEVGETQYFGPGTRLLVL.

The CDR3 DNA reads as TGTGCCAGCAGTTTACAGCGCGGACTAGCGGGGACCGTTGTCTACGAGCAGTACTTC. This translates into CASSLQRGLAGTVVYEQYF. The chain joins TRBV27 to TRBJ2-7; TRBD2 matches at 12 bases. The CDR3 contains 19 residues. Germline V gene data show CDR1 as MNHEY and CDR2 as SMNVEV (reference sequence). V lost 2 bases to trimming and J lost 3 bases; unmatched junction nucleotides: 14.

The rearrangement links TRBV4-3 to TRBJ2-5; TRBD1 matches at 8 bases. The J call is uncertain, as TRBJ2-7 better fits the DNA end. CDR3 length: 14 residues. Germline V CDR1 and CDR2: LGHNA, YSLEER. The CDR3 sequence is CASSRYRGDYEQYF. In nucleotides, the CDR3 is TGCGCCAGCAGCCGATACAGGGGGGACTACGAGCAGTACTTC.

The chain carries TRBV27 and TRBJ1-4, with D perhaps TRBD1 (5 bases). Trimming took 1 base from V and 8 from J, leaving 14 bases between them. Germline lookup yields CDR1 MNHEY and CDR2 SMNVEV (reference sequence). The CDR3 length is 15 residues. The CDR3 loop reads CASSLFGIAGEKLFF. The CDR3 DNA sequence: TGTGCCAGCAGTTTATTCGGAATCGCAGGGGAAAAACTGTTTTTT.

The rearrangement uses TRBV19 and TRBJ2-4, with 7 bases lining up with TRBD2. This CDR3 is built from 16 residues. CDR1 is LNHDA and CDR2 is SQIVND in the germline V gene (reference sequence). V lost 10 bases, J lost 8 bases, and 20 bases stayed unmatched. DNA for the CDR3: TGTGCCACTCAGCGTAATCCGGCGGGAGTCGGAGACATTCAGTACTTC. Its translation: CATQRNPAGVGDIQYF.

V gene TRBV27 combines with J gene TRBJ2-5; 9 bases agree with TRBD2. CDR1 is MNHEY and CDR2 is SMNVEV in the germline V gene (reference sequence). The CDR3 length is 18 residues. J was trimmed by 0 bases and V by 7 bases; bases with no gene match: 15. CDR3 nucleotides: TGTGCCAGCACGTTTCACTTGGGGACTAGCCACCACCAAGAGACCCAGTACTTC. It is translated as CASTFHLGTSHHQETQYF.

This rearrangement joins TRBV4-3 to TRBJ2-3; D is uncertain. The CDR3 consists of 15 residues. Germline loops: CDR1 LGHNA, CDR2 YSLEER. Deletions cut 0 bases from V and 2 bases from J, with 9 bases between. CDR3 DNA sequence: TGCGCCAGCAGCCAAGATCGCCGGGTCACAGATACGCAGTATTTT. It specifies CASSQDRRVTDTQYF.

CDR3 nucleotides: TGTGCCAGCAGCCAAGGACTAGCAGGGGGGAATGAGCAGTTCTTC. Amino acid sequence: CASSQGLAGGNEQFF. V usage is TRBV7-6 and J usage is TRBJ2-1; maybe TRBD2 (8 bases). The CDR3 runs to 15 residues. CDR1 is SGHVS and CDR2 is FNYEAQ in the germline V gene. Trimming took 5 bases from V and 7 from J, leaving 18 bases between them.

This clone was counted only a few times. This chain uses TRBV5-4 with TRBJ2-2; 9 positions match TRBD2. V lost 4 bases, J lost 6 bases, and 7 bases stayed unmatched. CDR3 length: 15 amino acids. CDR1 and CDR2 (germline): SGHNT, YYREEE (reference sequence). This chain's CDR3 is CASSLGTSLAGELFF. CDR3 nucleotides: TGTGCCAGCAGCCTGGGGACTAGCCTCGCCGGGGAGCTGTTTTTT.

The CDR3 loop reads CAISELGGTGELFF. Here the CDR3 DNA reads TGTGCCATCAGTGAACTAGGTGGTACCGGGGAGCTGTTTTTT. The V call is TRBV10-3, the J call TRBJ2-2; D is perhaps TRBD2 (5 bases). Germline V CDR1 and CDR2: ENHRY, SYGVKD. The germline V and J ends were trimmed by 3 bases and 5 bases, with 10 bases remaining between them. CDR3 length: 14 residues.

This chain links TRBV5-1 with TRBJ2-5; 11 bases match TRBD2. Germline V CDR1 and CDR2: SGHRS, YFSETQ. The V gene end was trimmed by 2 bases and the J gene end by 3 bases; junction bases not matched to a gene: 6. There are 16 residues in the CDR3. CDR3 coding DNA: TGCGCCAGCAGCTTTGGACTAGCGGGCTTTGAAGAGACCCAGTACTTC. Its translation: CASSFGLAGFEETQYF.

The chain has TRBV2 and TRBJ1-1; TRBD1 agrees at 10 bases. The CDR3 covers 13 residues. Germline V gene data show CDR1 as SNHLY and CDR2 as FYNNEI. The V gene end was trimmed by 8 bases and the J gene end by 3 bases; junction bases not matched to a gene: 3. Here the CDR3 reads CASGGQGYTEAFF. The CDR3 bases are TGTGCCAGCGGGGGACAGGGGTACACTGAAGCTTTCTTT.

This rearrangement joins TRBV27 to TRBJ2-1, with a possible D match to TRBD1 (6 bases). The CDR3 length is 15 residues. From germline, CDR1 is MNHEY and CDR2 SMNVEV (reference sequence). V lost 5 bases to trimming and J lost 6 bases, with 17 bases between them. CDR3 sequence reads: CASSAPGTILNEQFF. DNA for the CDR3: TGTGCCAGCAGTGCCCCCGGGACAATACTCAATGAGCAGTTCTTC.

The CDR3 is CASSRGDPNTGELFF. The CDR3 bases are TGTGCCAGCTCCCGCGGGGACCCGAACACCGGGGAGCTGTTTTTT. The chain joins TRBV18 to TRBJ2-2, with D possibly matching TRBD2 (6 bases). Germline-derived CDR1 and CDR2 are KGHSH and LQKENI. The ends were cut back, 6 bases at V and 0 bases at J, with 11 bases in the middle. This CDR3 contains 15 residues.

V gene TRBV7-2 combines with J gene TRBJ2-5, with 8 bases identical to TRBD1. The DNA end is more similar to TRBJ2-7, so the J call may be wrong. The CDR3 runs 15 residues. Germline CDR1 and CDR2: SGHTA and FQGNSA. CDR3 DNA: TGTGCCAGCAGCTCGAGGGACAGGCAGCTCTACGAGCAGTACTTC. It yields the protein CASSSRDRQLYEQYF.

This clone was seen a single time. Here the CDR3 reads CASSLRAGGIDTQYF. DNA of the CDR3: TGTGCCAGCAGCTTGAGGGCGGGAGGGATAGATACGCAGTATTTT. This sequence joins TRBV5-4 and TRBJ2-3; TRBD2 matches 9 bases. The length of the CDR3 is 15 residues. V was clipped by 1 base and J by 5 bases; unmatched bases: 5. Germline V CDR1 and CDR2: SGHNT, YYREEE (reference sequence).

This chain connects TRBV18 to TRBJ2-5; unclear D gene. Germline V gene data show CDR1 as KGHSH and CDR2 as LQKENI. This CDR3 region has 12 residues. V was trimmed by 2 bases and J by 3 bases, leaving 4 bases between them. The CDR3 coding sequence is TGTGCCAGCTCACCATCAAAAGAGACCCAGTACTTC. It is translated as CASSPSKETQYF. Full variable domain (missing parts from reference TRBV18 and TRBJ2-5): NAGVMQNPRHLVRRRGQEARLRCSPMKGHSHVYWYRQLPEEGLKFMVYLQKENIIDESGMPKERFSAEFPKEGPSILRIQQVVRGDSAAYFCASSPSKETQYFGPGTRLLVL.

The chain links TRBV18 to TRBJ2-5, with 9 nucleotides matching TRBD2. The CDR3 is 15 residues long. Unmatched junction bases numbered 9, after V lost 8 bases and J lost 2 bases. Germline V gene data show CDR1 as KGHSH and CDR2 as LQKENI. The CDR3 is CASASTSGDQETQYF. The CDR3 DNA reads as TGTGCCAGCGCCTCGACTAGCGGTGATCAAGAGACCCAGTACTTC.

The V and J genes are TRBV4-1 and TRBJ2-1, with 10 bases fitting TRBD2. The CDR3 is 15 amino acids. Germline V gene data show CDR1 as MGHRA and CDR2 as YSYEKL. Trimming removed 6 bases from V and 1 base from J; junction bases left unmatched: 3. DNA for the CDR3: TGCGCCAGCAGTAAGCGGGAGGGGTCCTACAATGAGCAGTTCTTC. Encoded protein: CASSKREGSYNEQFF.

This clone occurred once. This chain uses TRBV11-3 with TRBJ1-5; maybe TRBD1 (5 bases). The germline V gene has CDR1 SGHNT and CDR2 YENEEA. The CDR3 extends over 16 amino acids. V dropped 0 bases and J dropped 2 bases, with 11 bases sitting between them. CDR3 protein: CASSLDSQDGNQPQHF. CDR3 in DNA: TGTGCCAGCAGCTTAGATTCACAGGACGGCAATCAGCCCCAGCATTTT.

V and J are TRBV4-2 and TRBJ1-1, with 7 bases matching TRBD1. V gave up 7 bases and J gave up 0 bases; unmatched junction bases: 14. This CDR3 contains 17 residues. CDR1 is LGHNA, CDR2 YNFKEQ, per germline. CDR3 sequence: CASIHSGPGGMNTEAFF. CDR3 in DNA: TGTGCCAGCATCCATTCAGGCCCAGGGGGTATGAACACTGAAGCTTTCTTT.

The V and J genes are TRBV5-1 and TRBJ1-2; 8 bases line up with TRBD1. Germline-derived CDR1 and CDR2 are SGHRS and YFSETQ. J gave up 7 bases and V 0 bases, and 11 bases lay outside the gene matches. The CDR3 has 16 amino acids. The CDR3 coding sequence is TGCGCCAGCAGCTTGGGGGGCACAGGACAGGGAGGTGGCTACACCTTC. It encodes CASSLGGTGQGGGYTF.

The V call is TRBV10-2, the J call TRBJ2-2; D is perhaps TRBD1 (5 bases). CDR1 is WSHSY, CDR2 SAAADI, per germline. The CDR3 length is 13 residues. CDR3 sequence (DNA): TGCGCAGCTGGGCAGGGTAACACCGGGGAGCTGTTTTTT. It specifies CAAGQGNTGELFF.

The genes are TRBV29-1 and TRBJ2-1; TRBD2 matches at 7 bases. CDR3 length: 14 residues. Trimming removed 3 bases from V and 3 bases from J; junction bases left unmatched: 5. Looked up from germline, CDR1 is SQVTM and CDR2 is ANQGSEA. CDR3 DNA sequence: TGCAGCGTTGAGGGGAGGGCCGTCTACAATGAGCAGTTCTTC. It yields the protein CSVEGRAVYNEQFF.

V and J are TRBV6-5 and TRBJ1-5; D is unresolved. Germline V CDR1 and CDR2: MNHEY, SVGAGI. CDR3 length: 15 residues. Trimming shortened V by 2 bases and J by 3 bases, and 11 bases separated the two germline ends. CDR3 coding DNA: TGTGCCAGCAGTTACGACGCAGCGTCCAATCAGCCCCAGCATTTT. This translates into CASSYDAASNQPQHF.